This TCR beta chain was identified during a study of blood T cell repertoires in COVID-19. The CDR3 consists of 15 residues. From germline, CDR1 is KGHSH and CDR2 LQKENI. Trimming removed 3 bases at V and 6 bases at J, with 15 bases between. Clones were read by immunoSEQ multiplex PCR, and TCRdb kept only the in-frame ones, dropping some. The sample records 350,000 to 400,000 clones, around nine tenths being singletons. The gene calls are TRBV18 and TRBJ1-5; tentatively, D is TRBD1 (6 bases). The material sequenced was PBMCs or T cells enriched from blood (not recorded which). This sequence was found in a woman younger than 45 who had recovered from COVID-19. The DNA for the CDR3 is TGTGCCAGCTCACCGGAAGGGGGTAAGGGTCAGCCCCAGCATTTT. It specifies CASSPEGGKGQPQHF.